These 27 T cell receptor beta chains share one sample of origin, sequenced in a study of cytotoxic CD8 clonotypes in ibrutinib-treated CLL. Assay: immunoSEQ multiplex PCR; the TCRdb copy retains only in-frame clones and omits some. The sample lists some 140,000 clones, roughly 80% occurring once. The source material was PBMCs, sampled after 24 months of ibrutinib treatment. The receptor set was obtained from a human donor with chronic lymphocytic leukemia.

The chain is built from TRBV5-6 and TRBJ1-1; D might be TRBD1 (6 bases). CDR3 length equals 16 residues. The V end lost 1 base, the J end lost 0 bases, and 13 bases lay between the germline ends. CDR1 SGHDT and CDR2 YYEEEE come from the germline V gene. CDR3 coding DNA: TGTGCCAGCAGCTTGTGGGGGGACACCATGAACACTGAAGCTTTCTTT. It is translated as CASSLWGDTMNTEAFF.

This chain links TRBV4-3 with TRBJ2-2; either TRBD1 or TRBD2 may fit D (6 bases each). V lost 0 bases, J lost 1 base, and 12 bases lay in between. Per the germline V gene, CDR1 is LGHNA and CDR2 is YSLEER. This CDR3 region has 17 residues. This CDR3 is CASSQEAQGGNTGELFF. CDR3 DNA sequence: TGCGCCAGCAGCCAAGAAGCACAGGGAGGGAACACCGGGGAGCTGTTTTTT.

The V call is TRBV6-5, the J call TRBJ1-6; D uncertain. V was clipped by 0 bases and J by 14 bases, with 14 bases between them. Germline lookup yields CDR1 MNHEY and CDR2 SVGAGI. This CDR3 comprises 14 residues. CDR3 protein: CASSYSGLGATLHF. CDR3 DNA: TGTGCCAGCAGTTACTCGGGTCTGGGCGCGACCCTCCACTTT.

This chain uses TRBV5-1 with TRBJ2-7, with a weak D call TRBD1 (6 bases). Germline V gene data show CDR1 as SGHRS and CDR2 as YFSETQ. Trimming removed 0 bases from V and 2 bases from J, with 12 bases in between. This CDR3 is built from 15 residues. The CDR3 nucleotides read TGCGCCAGCAGCTTGGTTCCAGGGGAGACCTACGAGCAGTACTTC. It yields the protein CASSLVPGETYEQYF.

The rearrangement uses TRBV7-9 and TRBJ2-7, with D possibly called TRBD1 or TRBD2 (5 bases each). The CDR3 is 16 amino acids. V lost 2 bases and J lost 2, with 16 bases in between. The germline CDR1 and CDR2 sequences are SEHNR and FQNEAQ (reference sequence). Written as DNA, the CDR3 is TGTGCCAGCAGCTTACCCGTTCAAGAGGGGACCTACGAGCAGTACTTC. It translates to CASSLPVQEGTYEQYF.

The rearrangement uses TRBV25-1 and TRBJ2-7; D remains ambiguous. The V and J ends lost 3 bases and 5 bases respectively, with 14 bases between them. CDR1 MGHDK and CDR2 SYGVNS come from the germline V gene. CDR3 length: 14 amino acids. The CDR3 DNA is TGTGCCAGCAGTGAGGCTGGGAATCAGAACGAGCAGTACTTC. Translated, it gives CASSEAGNQNEQYF.

This clone was counted ten times or more. V gene TRBV15 combines with J gene TRBJ2-3; 9 bases align to TRBD2. Germline V gene data show CDR1 as LNHNV and CDR2 as YYDKDF (reference sequence). V trimming: 5 bases; J trimming: 2 bases; junction bases outside the gene matches: 5. The CDR3 loop spans 15 amino acids. The CDR3 is CATSGERGATDTQYF. CDR3 sequence (DNA): TGTGCCACCAGCGGGGAGCGGGGGGCCACAGATACGCAGTATTTT.

V and J are TRBV20-1 and TRBJ1-2; TRBD1 might be the D (5 bases). CDR3 size: 9 residues. Trimming took 6 bases from V and 6 from J, leaving 5 bases between them. Germline CDR1 and CDR2: DFQATT and SNEGSKA (reference sequence). CDR3 nucleotide sequence: TGCAGTGCGGGGCATGGCTACACCTTC. Protein sequence: CSAGHGYTF.

The V gene is TRBV11-2, the J gene TRBJ1-3; possibly TRBD1 for D (6 bases). CDR1 and CDR2 from the germline V gene are SGHAT and FQNNGV. The V gene lost 6 bases and the J gene lost 3 bases, with 12 bases spanning the gap. This CDR3 region has 14 residues. CDR3 region: CASRLGTFGNTIYF. The CDR3 nucleotides read TGTGCCAGCAGGTTGGGGACATTTGGAAACACCATATATTTT.

This sequence joins TRBV15 and TRBJ2-5, with 9 nucleotides matching TRBD1. Germline trimming cut 0 bases from V and 2 bases from J; bases unmatched to any gene: 13. Germline V gene sequence: CDR1 LNHNV, CDR2 YYDKDF (reference sequence). CDR3 size: 19 residues. As DNA, the CDR3 is TGTGCCACCAGCAGAGATCTTATTTTTGCGACAGGGGGGCAAGAGACCCAGTACTTC. It encodes CATSRDLIFATGGQETQYF.

V is TRBV7-2 and J is TRBJ1-1, with TRBD1 matching 7 bases. The CDR3 is 14 residues long. Trimming removed 6 bases from V and 5 bases from J; junction bases left unmatched: 9. Germline V CDR1 and CDR2: SGHTA, FQGNSA. The CDR3 region has the DNA TGTGCCAGCAGTCGACAGGGAATTGATACTGAAGCTTTCTTT. This codes for CASSRQGIDTEAFF. Using reference TRBV7-2 and TRBJ1-1 for the parts outside the CDR3, the full variable domain is GAGVSQSPSNKVTEKGKDVELRCDPISGHTALYWYRQSLGQGLEFLIYFQGNSAPDKSGLPSDRFSAERTGGSVSTLTIQRTQQEDSAVYLCASSRQGIDTEAFFGQGTRLTVV.

The rearrangement joins TRBV5-5 to TRBJ2-2; D remains ambiguous. This CDR3 spans 11 amino acids. The germline CDR1 and CDR2 sequences are SGHKS and YYEKEE (reference sequence). The V end was cut by 5 bases, the J end by 9 bases, with 8 bases between. DNA for the CDR3: TGTGCCAGCAGGACTGTTAGGGAGCTGTTTTTT. It codes for CASRTVRELFF.

The chain couples TRBV19 to TRBJ1-2; 7 nucleotides line up with TRBD1. CDR1 and CDR2 (germline): LNHDA, SQIVND (reference sequence). V trimming: 7 bases; J trimming: 4 bases; junction bases outside the gene matches: 9. This CDR3 contains 14 residues. The DNA of the CDR3 is TGTGCCAGTACTCCGTGGGGACAGATCTATGGCTACACCTTC. This encodes CASTPWGQIYGYTF.

The chain links TRBV7-9 to TRBJ1-1; D possibly corresponds to TRBD1 (6 bases). Germline V CDR1 and CDR2: SEHNR, FQNEAQ (reference sequence). V lost 5 bases, J lost 11 bases, and 21 bases lay in between. The CDR3 length is 14 residues. This CDR3 is CASSPWTEGRRAFF. Written as DNA, the CDR3 is TGTGCCAGCAGCCCCTGGACAGAGGGCCGACGGGCTTTCTTT.

The chain combines TRBV4-1 with TRBJ2-3; unclear D gene. The V end was cut by 0 bases, the J end by 1 base, with 5 bases between. There are 14 residues in the CDR3. CDR1 is MGHRA and CDR2 is YSYEKL in the germline V gene. CDR3 in amino acids: CASSQDWGTDTQYF. The CDR3 DNA reads as TGCGCCAGCAGCCAAGACTGGGGCACAGATACGCAGTATTTT.

V and J are TRBV30 and TRBJ1-5, with D hard to call. The CDR3 spans 15 residues. With 0 bases removed from V and 4 bases from J, the gap between germline ends came to 13 bases. CDR1 and CDR2 (germline): GTSNPN, SVGIG (reference sequence). CDR3 nucleotide sequence: TGTGCCTGGAGTGTCGGTACGGGCGGAAATCAGCCCCAGCATTTT. This translates into CAWSVGTGGNQPQHF.

This rearrangement joins TRBV9 to TRBJ2-1, with a possible D match to TRBD2 (6 bases). Germline V lookup: CDR1 SGDLS, CDR2 YYNGEE. The CDR3 loop spans 15 amino acids. V lost 0 bases and J 5 bases, leaving 12 bases between the germline ends. CDR3 loop: CASSVGGVGNNEQFF. The CDR3 bases are TGTGCCAGCAGCGTAGGCGGGGTGGGAAACAATGAGCAGTTCTTC.

The rearrangement links TRBV13 to TRBJ1-6; 9 nucleotides agree with TRBD1. V shed 1 base, J shed 10 bases, and the junction held 8 bases outside the gene matches. The CDR3 is made up of 16 amino acids. Germline assignment: CDR1 PRHDT and CDR2 FYEKMQ (reference sequence). This CDR3 is CASSLVGTGIRSPLHF. The CDR3 coding sequence is TGTGCCAGCAGCTTAGTCGGGACAGGGATTCGATCACCCCTCCACTTT. Variable domain in full (rest from reference TRBV13 and TRBJ1-6): AAGVIQSPRHLIKEKRETATLKCYPIPRHDTVYWYQQGPGQDPQFLISFYEKMQSDKGSIPDRFSAQQFSDYHSELNMSSLELGDSALYFCASSLVGTGIRSPLHFGNGTRLTVT.

This clone was detected only a few times. Here the CDR3 reads CASSVQAEDGYTF. The DNA for the CDR3 is TGTGCCAGCAGCGTTCAGGCTGAGGATGGCTACACCTTC. The chain has TRBV9 and TRBJ1-2, with D unclear. V was shortened by 2 bases and J by 6 bases, with 11 bases between the two germline ends. The CDR3 consists of 13 residues. Germline CDR1 is SGDLS and CDR2 is YYNGEE. Complete variable domain (other parts from reference TRBV9 and TRBJ1-2): DSGVTQTPKHLITATGQRVTLRCSPRSGDLSVYWYQQSLDQGLQFLIQYYNGEERAKGNILERFSAQQFPDLHSELNLSSLELGDSALYFCASSVQAEDGYTFGSGTRLTVV.

J is TRBJ2-5 and V is TRBV6-5; no clear D. V lost 7 bases and J lost 7, with 19 bases in between. There are 14 residues in the CDR3. The germline gives CDR1 MNHEY, CDR2 SVGAGI. CDR3 region: CASTSPARWGTQYF. CDR3 in DNA: TGTGCCAGCACCTCACCCGCGCGTTGGGGGACCCAGTACTTC.

DNA for the CDR3: TGTGCCAGTAGTATAGCGGTTCGGGACCTTCGGCTGTTTTTT. Its translation: CASSIAVRDLRLFF. This chain joins TRBV19 and TRBJ1-4; a weak D match, TRBD1 (5 bases). Germline V lookup: CDR1 LNHDA, CDR2 SQIVND (reference sequence). V was pared by 1 base and J by 14 bases, with 17 bases between. The CDR3 length is 14 residues.

The chain is built from TRBV10-3 and TRBJ1-1; TRBD1 is a possible D gene (5 bases). V lost 3 bases and J lost 4, with 15 bases in between. Germline CDR1 is ENHRY and CDR2 is SYGVKD. CDR3 size: 15 residues. This CDR3 is CAISDPGKGPTEAFF. The CDR3, as DNA: TGTGCCATCAGTGACCCCGGGAAGGGGCCCACTGAAGCTTTCTTT.

This chain joins TRBV11-2 and TRBJ1-3; the D gene is possibly TRBD1 (5 bases). Between the trimmed V and J ends, which lost 4 bases and 0 bases, there was a span of 10 bases. The CDR3 covers 15 residues. Germline CDR1 SGHAT, CDR2 FQNNGV. CDR3 sequence: CASSSVGVSGNTIYF. In DNA, the CDR3 is TGTGCCAGCAGCTCTGTAGGGGTCTCTGGAAACACCATATATTTT.

The chain links TRBV19 to TRBJ2-3, with 11 bases aligning to TRBD2. This CDR3 spans 15 amino acids. V lost 4 bases and J lost 4; bases outside the gene matches: 4. Germline values: CDR1 LNHDA, CDR2 SQIVND (reference sequence). CDR3 DNA sequence: TGTGCCAGTAGTACCGGGACTAGCGGCGCAGATACGCAGTATTTT. Protein: CASSTGTSGADTQYF.

In its sample, this clone was seen many times. This chain connects TRBV19 to TRBJ1-1, with TRBD1 identical over 10 bases. The V gene's germline CDR1 is LNHDA and CDR2 SQIVND (reference sequence). The CDR3 sequence is 13 residues long. Losses at the gene ends were 11 bases for V and 9 bases for J; bases not matched to a gene: 12. CDR3: CASIDRGLFKAFF. CDR3 bases: TGTGCCTCCATAGACAGGGGGCTATTTAAAGCTTTCTTT.

The gene calls are TRBV15 and TRBJ2-5; 7 nucleotides agree with TRBD2. In germline, CDR1 is LNHNV, CDR2 YYDKDF (reference sequence). The CDR3 consists of 18 residues. Trimming removed 0 bases from V and 2 bases from J; junction bases left unmatched: 12. The CDR3 DNA reads TGTGCCACCAGCAGAGATCCGTTAGGACTAGGAAATCAAGAGACCCAGTACTTC. Its translation: CATSRDPLGLGNQETQYF.

The gene calls are TRBV28 and TRBJ1-2; TRBD1 matches 8 bases. Trimming cost V 7 bases and J 5 bases; bases outside gene matches: 6. CDR1 is MDHEN, CDR2 SYDVKM, per germline. This CDR3 spans 13 amino acids. The CDR3 nucleotides are TGTGCCAGCACTGGGGACAGGAGGTATGGCTACACCTTC. It specifies CASTGDRRYGYTF.